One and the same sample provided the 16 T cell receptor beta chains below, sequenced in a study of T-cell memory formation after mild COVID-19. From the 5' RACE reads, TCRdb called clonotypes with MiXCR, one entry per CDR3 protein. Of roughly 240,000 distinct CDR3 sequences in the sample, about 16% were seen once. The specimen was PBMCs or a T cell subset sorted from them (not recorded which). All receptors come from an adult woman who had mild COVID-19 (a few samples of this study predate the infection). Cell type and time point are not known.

Written as DNA, the CDR3 is TGTGCCAGCAGTCCGGTAGCGGGAGGTTACAATGAGCAGTTCTTC. Its translation is CASSPVAGGYNEQFF. The chain carries TRBV12-3 or TRBV12-4 and TRBJ2-1, with 10 nucleotides matching TRBD2. There are 15 residues in the CDR3. The trim removed 5 bases at V and 4 bases at J, leaving 5 bases unmatched.

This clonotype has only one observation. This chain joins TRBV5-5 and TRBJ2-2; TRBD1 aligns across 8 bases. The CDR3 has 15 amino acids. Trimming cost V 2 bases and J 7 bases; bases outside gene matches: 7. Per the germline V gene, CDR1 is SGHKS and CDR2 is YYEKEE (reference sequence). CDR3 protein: CASSFGQGAVGELFF. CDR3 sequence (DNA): TGTGCCAGCAGCTTCGGCCAGGGGGCGGTCGGGGAGCTGTTTTTT.

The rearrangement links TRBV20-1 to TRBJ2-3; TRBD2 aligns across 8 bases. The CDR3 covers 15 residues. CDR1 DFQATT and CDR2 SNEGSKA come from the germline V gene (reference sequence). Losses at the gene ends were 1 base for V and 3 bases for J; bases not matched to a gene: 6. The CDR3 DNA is TGCAGTGCTAGAGTGCGGGGGGCCGAAACAGATACGCAGTATTTT. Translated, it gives CSARVRGAETDTQYF.

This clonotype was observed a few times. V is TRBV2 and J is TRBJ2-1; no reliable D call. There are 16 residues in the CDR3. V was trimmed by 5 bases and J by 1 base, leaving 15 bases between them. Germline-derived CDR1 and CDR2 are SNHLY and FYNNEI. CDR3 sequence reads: CASSRRRVESYNEQFF. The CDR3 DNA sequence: TGTGCCAGCAGTCGTCGTCGTGTAGAGTCCTACAATGAGCAGTTCTTC.

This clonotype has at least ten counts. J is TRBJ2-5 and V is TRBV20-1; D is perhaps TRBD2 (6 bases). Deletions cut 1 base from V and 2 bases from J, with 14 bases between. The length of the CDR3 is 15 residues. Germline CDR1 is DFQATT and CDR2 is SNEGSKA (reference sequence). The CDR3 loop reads CSARVGSGLQETQYF. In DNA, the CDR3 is TGCAGTGCTAGAGTTGGTAGCGGACTACAAGAGACCCAGTACTTC.

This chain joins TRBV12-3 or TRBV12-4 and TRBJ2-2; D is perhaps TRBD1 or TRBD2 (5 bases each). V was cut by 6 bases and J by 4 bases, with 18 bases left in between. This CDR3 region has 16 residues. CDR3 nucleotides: TGTGCCAGCAGCAAGAAGCTTGGGGGTAGCACCGGGGAGCTGTTTTTT. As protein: CASSKKLGGSTGELFF.

CDR3 sequence reads: CSARAGSGGFTDTQYF. DNA of the CDR3: TGCAGTGCTAGAGCCGGGTCGGGCGGATTCACAGATACGCAGTATTTT. This sequence joins TRBV20-1 and TRBJ2-3; D gene ambiguous. Per the germline V gene, CDR1 is DFQATT and CDR2 is SNEGSKA (reference sequence). V was shortened by 1 base and J by 2 bases, with 16 bases between the two germline ends. The CDR3 extends over 16 amino acids.

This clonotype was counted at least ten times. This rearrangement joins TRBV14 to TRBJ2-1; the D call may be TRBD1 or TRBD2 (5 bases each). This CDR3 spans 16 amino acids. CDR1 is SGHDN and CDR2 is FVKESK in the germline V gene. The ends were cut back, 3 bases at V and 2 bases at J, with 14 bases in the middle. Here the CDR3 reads CASSHERRGAYNEQFF. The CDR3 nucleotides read TGTGCCAGCAGCCATGAACGTCGGGGCGCCTACAATGAGCAGTTCTTC.

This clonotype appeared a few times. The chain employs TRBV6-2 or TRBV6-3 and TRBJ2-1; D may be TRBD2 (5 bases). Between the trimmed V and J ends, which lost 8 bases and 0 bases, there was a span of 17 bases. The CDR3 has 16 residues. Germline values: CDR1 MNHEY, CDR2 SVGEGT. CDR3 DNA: TGTGCCAGCTTCAGTTTAGCGCAAAGCTCCTACAATGAGCAGTTCTTC. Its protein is CASFSLAQSSYNEQFF.

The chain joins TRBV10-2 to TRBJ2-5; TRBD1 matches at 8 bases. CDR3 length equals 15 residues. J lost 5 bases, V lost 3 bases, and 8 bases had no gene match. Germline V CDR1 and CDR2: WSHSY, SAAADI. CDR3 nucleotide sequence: TGCGCCAGCAGTGATAGGCAGGGGGCGTGGGAGACCCAGTACTTC. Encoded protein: CASSDRQGAWETQYF.

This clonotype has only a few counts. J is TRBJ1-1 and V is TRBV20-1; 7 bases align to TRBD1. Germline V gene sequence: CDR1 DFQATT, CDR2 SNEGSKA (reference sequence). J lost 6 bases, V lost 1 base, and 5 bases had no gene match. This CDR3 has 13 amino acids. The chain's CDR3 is CSARADRASEAFF. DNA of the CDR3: TGCAGTGCTAGAGCCGACAGGGCCTCTGAAGCTTTCTTT.

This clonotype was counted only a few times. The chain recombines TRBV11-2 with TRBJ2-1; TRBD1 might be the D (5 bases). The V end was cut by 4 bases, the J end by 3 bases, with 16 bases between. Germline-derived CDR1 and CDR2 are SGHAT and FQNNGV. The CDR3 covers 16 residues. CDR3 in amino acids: CASSSTPGFGYNEQFF. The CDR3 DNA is TGTGCCAGCAGCTCGACCCCAGGGTTCGGCTACAATGAGCAGTTCTTC. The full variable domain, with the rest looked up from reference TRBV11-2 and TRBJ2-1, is EAGVAQSPRYKIIEKRQSVAFWCNPISGHATLYWYQQILGQGPKLLIQFQNNGVVDDSQLPKDRFSAERLKGVDSTLKIQPAKLEDSAVYLCASSSTPGFGYNEQFFGPGTRLTVL.

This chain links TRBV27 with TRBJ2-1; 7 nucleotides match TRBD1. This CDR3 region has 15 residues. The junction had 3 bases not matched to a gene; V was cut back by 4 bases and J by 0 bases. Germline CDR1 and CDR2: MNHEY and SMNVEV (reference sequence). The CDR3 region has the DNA TGTGCCAGCAGTTCGGGACAGACCTCCTACAATGAGCAGTTCTTC. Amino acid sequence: CASSSGQTSYNEQFF.

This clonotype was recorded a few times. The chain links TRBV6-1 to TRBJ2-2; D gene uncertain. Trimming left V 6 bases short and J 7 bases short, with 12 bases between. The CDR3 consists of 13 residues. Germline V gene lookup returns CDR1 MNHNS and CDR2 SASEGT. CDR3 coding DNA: TGTGCCAGCAGCCTGCAAACCGGCGGGGAGCTGTTTTTT. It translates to CASSLQTGGELFF.

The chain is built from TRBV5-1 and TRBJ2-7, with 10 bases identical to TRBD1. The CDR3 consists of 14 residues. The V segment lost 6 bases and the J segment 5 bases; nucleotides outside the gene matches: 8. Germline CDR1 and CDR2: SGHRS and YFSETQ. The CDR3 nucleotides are TGCGCCAGCACCCGGGACAGGGGCATCAACGAGCAGTACTTC. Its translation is CASTRDRGINEQYF.

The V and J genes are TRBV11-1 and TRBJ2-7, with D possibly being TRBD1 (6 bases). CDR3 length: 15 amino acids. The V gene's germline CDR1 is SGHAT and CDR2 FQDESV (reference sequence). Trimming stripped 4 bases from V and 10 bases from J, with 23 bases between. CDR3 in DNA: TGTGCCAGCAGCTCTCCCGGGACACCCAACCCGATCCAGTACTTC. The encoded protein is CASSSPGTPNPIQYF.